This passage covers 6 T cell receptor beta chains from one sample sequenced in a study of radiation and T cells in renal cell carcinoma. Profiled with immunoSEQ multiplex PCR; TCRdb holds only in-frame clones, not every one. Of 18,000 or so clones listed, about 50% are singletons. Sample treatment: 15 Gy SBRT to primary tumor, nephrectomy 4 weeks later. This sample comprised tumor tissue, obtained from a patient whose treatment included radiotherapy and nephrectomy. The receptor source for this set is a man in his forties or fifties with renal cell carcinoma.

CDR3: CASSFPTSGTNNEQFF. The DNA of the CDR3 is TGTGCCAGCAGCTTCCCTACTAGCGGAACTAACAATGAGCAGTTCTTC. J is TRBJ2-1 and V is TRBV7-2, with 8 bases matching TRBD2. The CDR3 length is 16 residues. The germline V gene encodes CDR1 SGHTA and CDR2 FQGNSA. J was trimmed by 5 bases and V by 3 bases; bases with no gene match: 9.

In this sample, this clone turned up many times. The gene calls are TRBV2 and TRBJ1-2; 10 bases are shared with TRBD1. Germline assignment: CDR1 SNHLY and CDR2 FYNNEI. This CDR3 comprises 13 residues. Trimming removed 10 bases from V and 8 bases from J; junction bases left unmatched: 10. The CDR3 loop is CATTSDRGDGYTF. In DNA form, the CDR3 reads TGTGCCACCACCTCGGACAGGGGGGACGGCTACACCTTC.

The gene calls are TRBV7-2 and TRBJ1-1, with 8 bases identical to TRBD1. CDR1 SGHTA and CDR2 FQGNSA come from the germline V gene. Trimming took 1 base from V and 5 from J; bases not matched to a gene: 9. The CDR3 loop spans 16 amino acids. CDR3: CASSLVGTGFGTEAFF. DNA of the CDR3: TGTGCCAGCAGCTTAGTCGGGACAGGTTTTGGGACTGAAGCTTTCTTT.

The chain recombines TRBV2 with TRBJ1-1; 9 bases match TRBD1. J gave up 12 bases and V 6 bases, and 11 bases lay outside the gene matches. This CDR3 has 13 amino acids. Germline V gene data show CDR1 as SNHLY and CDR2 as FYNNEI. Written as DNA, the CDR3 is TGTGCCAGCAGCCTCGGACAGGGGACTTTGACTTTCTTT. This gives the protein CASSLGQGTLTFF. Supplemented by reference TRBV2 and TRBJ1-1, the full variable domain reads EPEVTQTPSHQVTQMGQEVILRCVPISNHLYFYWYRQILGQKVEFLVSFYNNEISEKSEIFDDQFSVERPDGSNFTLKIRSTKLEDSAMYFCASSLGQGTLTFFGQGTRLTVV.

The V and J genes are TRBV9 and TRBJ2-3; 8 bases match TRBD1. The germline gives CDR1 SGDLS, CDR2 YYNGEE. This CDR3 has 15 amino acids. With V trimmed by 6 bases and J by 5 bases, 11 bases remained unmatched. Here the CDR3 DNA reads TGTGCCAGCACCCTCAGGGGGCGTTATGGAGATACGCAGTATTTT. It encodes CASTLRGRYGDTQYF.

This clone appeared a few times. The chain uses TRBV18 and TRBJ1-2; a weak D match, TRBD1 (6 bases). This CDR3 has 14 amino acids. V shed 0 bases and J shed 5 bases, with 10 bases lying between them. Germline CDR1 reads KGHSH; CDR2 reads LQKENI. CDR3 DNA: TGTGCCAGCTCACCACCCACCACAGGGTATGGCTACACCTTC. As protein: CASSPPTTGYGYTF. The full variable domain, rest sourced from reference TRBV18 and TRBJ1-2, is NAGVMQNPRHLVRRRGQEARLRCSPMKGHSHVYWYRQLPEEGLKFMVYLQKENIIDESGMPKERFSAEFPKEGPSILRIQQVVRGDSAAYFCASSPPTTGYGYTFGSGTRLTVV.